The T cell receptor beta chain under discussion was sequenced for a study of T cell responses to AZD1222 COVID-19 vaccine. Background on the study: Second-dose schedules of about 4 or about 12 weeks were combined. Study-level findings and limits: There were vaccine-associated CD4 TCRs across spike, dominant at 160-218 and 743-854. With two AZD1222 doses given, Spike-specific TCR breadth and depth both rose. Nearly half of spike-specific TCRs reportedly target unmutated variant regions.

Concerning this clone itself: Antigen: not known.

Sequenced by immunoSEQ multiplex PCR; TCRdb stores in-frame clones only, minus some. This sample has more than 100,000 clones, with 90% to 95% found just once. The CDR3 spans 12 residues. V was clipped by 1 base and J by 13 bases, with 8 bases between them. Germline CDR1 and CDR2: LGHDT and YNNKEL (reference sequence). The receptor was derived from an adult in good health. This material consisted of peripheral blood, taken on day 0 of AZD1222 vaccination. This chain uses TRBV3-1 (or the pseudogene TRBV3-2) with TRBJ1-6; D call uncertain. In nucleotides, the CDR3 is TGTGCCAGCAGCCAAGGGTGGACGCCCCTCCACTTT. Translated, it gives CASSQGWTPLHF.